The clone carrying this T cell receptor (beta chain) was seen repeatedly, ten times or more. These data belong to a study of human T cells and chemical hapten exposure. Indicated time point: healthy volunteer bleed at 6 weeks. Someone pulled total RNA out of unfractionated whole blood. TCRdb called the RACE reads again in MiXCR, with one record for every CDR3 protein. The sample holds about 77,000 distinct CDR3 sequences, approximately 8.1% seen once. The CDR3 has 15 residues. CDR1 and CDR2 from the germline V gene are SGHTA and FQGNSA. V gave up 2 bases and J gave up 7 bases, with 14 bases separating them.

Sequencing was done on a sample of whole blood. V gene TRBV7-2 combines with J gene TRBJ1-4; D perhaps matches TRBD1 (6 bases). This receptor was obtained from a female donor in good health. Some clones in this sample may be carry-over from other donors' samples. The CDR3 DNA is TGTGCCAGCAGCTTACGGCCAGGGGCCGGTGAAAAACTGTTTTTT. Amino acids: CASSLRPGAGEKLFF.